Each of the 17 T cell receptor beta chains below was sequenced from the same sample in a study of T cell repertoires in cytomegalovirus infection. MiXCR was run by TCRdb on the reads, yielding one entry per CDR3 protein. The sample has approximately 490,000 distinct CDR3 sequences, 10% to 12% seen once; the top ten hold roughly a tenth. Sequenced input: PBMCs. These receptors were taken from a human donor in good health (CMV status not recorded). Some clones in this sample may be carry-over from other donors' samples.

The table lists this clonotype with a few counts. The CDR3, as DNA: TGTGCCAGCAGCTTAGATTGGCGGAGCTCCTACAATGAGCAGTTCTTC. Encoded protein: CASSLDWRSSYNEQFF. The chain employs TRBV11-3 and TRBJ2-1, with D unresolved. V dropped 0 bases and J dropped 0 bases, with 9 bases sitting between them. The CDR3 totals 16 residues. Per the germline V gene, CDR1 is SGHNT and CDR2 is YENEEA.

This clonotype was observed at least ten times. This chain connects TRBV11-2 to TRBJ1-1; no firm D call. Trimming removed 0 bases from V and 11 bases from J, with 10 bases in between. CDR1 is SGHAT and CDR2 is FQNNGV in the germline V gene. CDR3 length equals 12 residues. The CDR3 DNA is TGTGCCAGCAGCTTAGAGGCGGGGAGGGCTTTCTTT. Its protein product is CASSLEAGRAFF.

This clonotype was recorded many times. The chain has TRBV15 and TRBJ2-1, with D possibly matching TRBD2 (5 bases). V was trimmed by 3 bases and J by 0 bases, leaving 15 bases between them. The V gene's germline CDR1 is LNHNV and CDR2 YYDKDF (reference sequence). CDR3 length: 17 amino acids. The CDR3 loop reads CATSSRREPSSYNEQFF. In DNA, the CDR3 is TGTGCCACCAGCAGCCGCCGGGAACCGAGCTCCTACAATGAGCAGTTCTTC. Together with reference TRBV15 and TRBJ2-1, the CDR3 gives the full variable domain: DAMVIQNPRYQVTQFGKPVTLSCSQTLNHNVMYWYQQKSSQAPKLLFHYYDKDFNNEADTPDNFQSRRPNTSFCFLDIRSPGLGDTAMYLCATSSRREPSSYNEQFFGPGTRLTVL.

This clonotype showed up just a few times. The genes are TRBV29-1 and TRBJ1-2, with D perhaps matching TRBD1 (5 bases). CDR1 is SQVTM and CDR2 is ANQGSEA in the germline V gene. Trimming stripped 8 bases from V and 0 bases from J, with 22 bases between. The CDR3 covers 16 residues. DNA of the CDR3: TGCAGCTCCTGGACGGGGGATGGCCATCCTAACTATGGCTACACCTTC. It encodes CSSWTGDGHPNYGYTF.

This clonotype occurred a few times. This rearrangement joins TRBV18 to TRBJ1-3, with D hard to call. The CDR3 spans 15 residues. Trimming left V 6 bases short and J 0 bases short, with 12 bases between. Germline loops: CDR1 KGHSH, CDR2 LQKENI. The CDR3 sequence is CASSRNTASGNTIYF. CDR3 sequence (DNA): TGTGCCAGCTCTCGCAACACAGCCTCTGGAAACACCATATATTTT.

This clonotype was seen at least ten times. The chain links TRBV28 to TRBJ2-7; 11 bases match TRBD1. V was clipped by 5 bases and J by 6 bases; unmatched bases: 12. The CDR3 extends over 16 amino acids. The V gene's germline CDR1 is MDHEN and CDR2 SYDVKM. The CDR3 here is CASSRSGTGGIAEQYF. In nucleotides, the CDR3 is TGTGCCAGCAGTCGATCCGGGACAGGGGGAATTGCCGAGCAGTACTTC.

This clonotype was observed a few times. The V gene is TRBV10-1, the J gene TRBJ2-5, with D perhaps matching TRBD2 (6 bases). The V end lost 5 bases, the J end lost 0 bases, and 19 bases lay between the germline ends. The CDR3 is 17 residues long. Looked up from germline, CDR1 is WNHNN and CDR2 is SYGVQD (reference sequence). The CDR3 here is CASSPGIQRAYQETQYF. Here the CDR3 DNA reads TGCGCCAGCAGTCCGGGGATCCAGCGGGCGTACCAAGAGACCCAGTACTTC.

The chain links TRBV20-1 to TRBJ1-2; D unclear. This CDR3 is 15 amino acids long. The germline V gene has CDR1 DFQATT and CDR2 SNEGSKA (reference sequence). Trimming stripped 0 bases from V and 8 bases from J, with 19 bases between. This chain's CDR3 is CSARDGQEISGGYTF. The CDR3 DNA reads TGCAGTGCTAGAGATGGGCAGGAAATCAGCGGCGGCTACACCTTC.

This clonotype showed up just a few times. Given a much more abundant clone one base away, this may be a read error. The gene calls are TRBV13 and TRBJ2-7; 10 nucleotides match TRBD1. V shed 0 bases, J shed 5 bases, and the junction held 4 bases outside the gene matches. CDR1 PRHDT and CDR2 FYEKMQ come from the germline V gene (reference sequence). The CDR3 contains 15 residues. The CDR3 sequence is CASSLGGTGDNEQYF. CDR3 nucleotides: TGTGCCAGCAGCTTAGGGGGGACAGGGGACAACGAGCAGTACTTC.

This clonotype turned up a few times. The chain employs TRBV6-5 and TRBJ1-1; unclear D gene. Trimming took 10 bases from V and 1 from J, leaving 10 bases between them. The germline CDR1 and CDR2 sequences are MNHEY and SVGAGI. This CDR3 contains 12 residues. In DNA, the CDR3 is TGTGCCACCCCAGACCCGAACACTGAAGCTTTCTTT. This codes for CATPDPNTEAFF.

This clonotype was detected only a few times. In nucleotides, the CDR3 is TGTGCCAGCAAATGGACAGGGACGGACGGGGAGCTGTTTTTT. Translation: CASKWTGTDGELFF. This chain uses TRBV6-1 with TRBJ2-2; 8 bases agree with TRBD1. The V and J ends lost 7 bases and 7 bases, in that order; junction bases with no gene match: 8. This CDR3 has 14 residues. Germline V gene data show CDR1 as MNHNS and CDR2 as SASEGT.

This clonotype was seen at least ten times. V is TRBV6-5 and J is TRBJ1-2, with TRBD1 matching 7 bases. Germline V lookup: CDR1 MNHEY, CDR2 SVGAGI. The CDR3 has 14 amino acids. With V trimmed by 0 bases and J by 2 bases, 0 bases remained unmatched. CDR3 loop: CASSYSDRNYGYTF. CDR3 nucleotides: TGTGCCAGCAGTTACTCGGACAGGAACTATGGCTACACCTTC.

V and J are TRBV20-1 and TRBJ2-7; 7 positions match TRBD2. The trim removed 3 bases at V and 7 bases at J, leaving 12 bases unmatched. Germline-derived CDR1 and CDR2 are DFQATT and SNEGSKA (reference sequence). The CDR3 sequence is 14 residues long. As DNA, the CDR3 is TGCAGTGCTAGTTTCAGCGGGGCCTGGAGTGAGCAGTACTTC. Protein sequence: CSASFSGAWSEQYF.

The chain employs TRBV10-3 and TRBJ2-5; D gene uncertain. Germline CDR1 and CDR2: ENHRY and SYGVKD. V was pared by 3 bases and J by 3 bases, with 14 bases between. This CDR3 contains 15 residues. In DNA, the CDR3 is TGTGCCATCAGTGACTGGGGTCCTACCGAAGAGACCCAGTACTTC. This encodes CAISDWGPTEETQYF.

This clonotype was counted at least ten times. The chain carries TRBV7-9 and TRBJ2-1, with 8 nucleotides matching TRBD2. The ends lost 0 bases at V and 1 base at J; junction bases unmatched: 8. This CDR3 has 18 residues. Germline lookup yields CDR1 SEHNR and CDR2 FQNEAQ (reference sequence). The CDR3: CASSLASGSGGSYNEQFF. The CDR3 DNA sequence: TGTGCCAGCAGCTTAGCGAGTGGAAGCGGGGGTTCCTACAATGAGCAGTTCTTC.

This chain's CDR3 is CASSEAGGYGYTF. Here the CDR3 DNA reads TGTGCCAGCAGTGAGGCCGGGGGTTATGGCTACACCTTC. V and J are TRBV6-1 and TRBJ1-2; D perhaps matches TRBD1 (5 bases). Germline V CDR1 and CDR2: MNHNS, SASEGT. This CDR3 is 13 amino acids long. V lost 3 bases and J lost 5, with 10 bases in between.

The chain joins TRBV24-1 to TRBJ2-2; no reliable D call. CDR1 and CDR2 (germline): KGHDR, SFDVKD. V lost 5 bases and J lost 0, with 3 bases in between. CDR3 length equals 13 residues. In nucleotides, the CDR3 is TGTGCCACCAGTGGGTCGAACACCGGGGAGCTGTTTTTT. Translation: CATSGSNTGELFF.